This passage covers 16 T cell receptor beta chains from one sample sequenced in a study of T cell changes during pregnancy in multiple sclerosis. Profiling relied on immunoSEQ multiplex PCR, and the TCRdb table lists in-frame clones only, not all of them. This sample has tens of thousands of clones, with approximately 90% found just once. The sequences come from peripheral blood, collected in the second trimester of pregnancy. These receptor sequences come from a female donor with multiple sclerosis, enrolled in a pregnancy study.

V gene TRBV28 combines with J gene TRBJ2-7, with 7 bases identical to TRBD1. In germline, CDR1 is MDHEN, CDR2 SYDVKM. The J segment lost 3 bases and the V segment lost 6 bases, leaving 5 bases of the junction unmatched. The CDR3 spans 13 residues. CDR3 sequence (DNA): TGTGCCAGCAGCTTACGACAGGGCTACGAGCAGTACTTC. It translates to CASSLRQGYEQYF.

The chain uses TRBV7-9 and TRBJ1-2; 7 bases fit TRBD1. V lost 2 bases, J lost 4 bases, and 4 bases stayed unmatched. The CDR3 is made up of 14 amino acids. Per the germline V gene, CDR1 is SEHNR and CDR2 is FQNEAQ (reference sequence). CDR3 sequence reads: CASSLRDSAYGYTF. The CDR3 DNA is TGTGCCAGCAGCTTACGGGACAGCGCCTATGGCTACACCTTC. Full variable domain (remainder filled in from reference TRBV7-9 and TRBJ1-2): DTGVSQNPRHKITKRGQNVTFRCDPISEHNRLYWYRQTLGQGPEFLTYFQNEAQLEKSRLLSDRFSAERPKGSFSTLEIQRTEQGDSAMYLCASSLRDSAYGYTFGSGTRLTVV.

This CDR3 reads CASSPSPQGIYEQYF. The CDR3 DNA follows: TGTGCCAGCAGCCCTTCCCCGCAGGGGATCTACGAGCAGTACTTC. The V and J genes are TRBV5-5 and TRBJ2-7; TRBD1 is a possible D gene (6 bases). Per the germline V gene, CDR1 is SGHKS and CDR2 is YYEKEE (reference sequence). Trimming shortened V by 4 bases and J by 3 bases, and 17 bases separated the two germline ends. The CDR3 has 15 amino acids.

J is TRBJ2-7 and V is TRBV19, with D tentatively TRBD1 (7 bases). Trimming shortened V by 5 bases and J by 0 bases, and 17 bases separated the two germline ends. Germline V gene sequence: CDR1 LNHDA, CDR2 SQIVND (reference sequence). The CDR3 contains 16 residues. The CDR3 protein is CASSQGGSLPSYEQYF. The CDR3 DNA is TGTGCCAGTAGTCAGGGGGGTAGCCTCCCCTCCTACGAGCAGTACTTC.

The V call is TRBV11-3, the J call TRBJ2-3; tentative D call: TRBD2 (6 bases). Between the trimmed V and J ends, which lost 5 bases and 1 base, there was a span of 13 bases. This CDR3 region has 15 residues. CDR1 SGHNT and CDR2 YENEEA come from the germline V gene. The CDR3: CASSLGGYRTDTQYF. In nucleotides, the CDR3 is TGTGCCAGCAGCCTCGGAGGGTATCGCACAGATACGCAGTATTTT. The whole variable domain, filled in from reference TRBV11-3 and TRBJ2-3, reads EAGVVQSPRYKIIEKKQPVAFWCNPISGHNTLYWYLQNLGQGPELLIRYENEEAVDDSQLPKDRFSAERLKGVDSTLKIQPAELGDSAVYLCASSLGGYRTDTQYFGPGTRLTVL.

The V call is TRBV4-3, the J call TRBJ1-4, with TRBD1 matching 8 bases. Germline CDR1 and CDR2: LGHNA and YSLEER. The CDR3 runs 15 residues. Losses at the gene ends were 4 bases for V and 5 bases for J; bases not matched to a gene: 6. CDR3 sequence reads: CASSPDRGTNEKLFF. The CDR3 DNA sequence: TGCGCCAGCAGCCCAGACAGGGGTACAAATGAAAAACTGTTTTTT.

The table lists this clone with a count of one. The rearrangement joins TRBV6-1 to TRBJ2-1; D is undetermined. Trimming removed 0 bases from V and 5 bases from J, with 11 bases in between. Germline CDR1 reads MNHNS; CDR2 reads SASEGT. The CDR3 loop spans 15 amino acids. The chain's CDR3 is CASSEASAGNNEQFF. The CDR3 nucleotides are TGTGCCAGCAGTGAAGCTTCGGCAGGCAACAATGAGCAGTTCTTC.

This clone was found a few times. The genes are TRBV7-2 and TRBJ1-1; D call uncertain. The CDR3 spans 12 residues. V lost 3 bases to trimming and J lost 8 bases, with 10 bases between them. CDR1 is SGHTA and CDR2 is FQGNSA in the germline V gene. The CDR3 DNA is TGTGCCAGCAGCTTCGTATCCGGGGAAGCTTTCTTT. This gives the protein CASSFVSGEAFF.

This rearrangement joins TRBV11-2 to TRBJ2-1; 12 bases line up with TRBD1. This CDR3 spans 15 amino acids. The V gene end was trimmed by 3 bases and the J gene end by 7 bases; junction bases not matched to a gene: 4. Per the germline V gene, CDR1 is SGHAT and CDR2 is FQNNGV. CDR3 protein: CASSLGQGALNEQFF. The CDR3 DNA is TGTGCCAGCAGCTTGGGACAGGGGGCGCTTAATGAGCAGTTCTTC.

The chain has TRBV5-6 and TRBJ2-1; D not certain. Germline values: CDR1 SGHDT, CDR2 YYEEEE. The V gene lost 4 bases and the J gene lost 10 bases, with 18 bases spanning the gap. The CDR3 is 14 amino acids. The CDR3 coding sequence is TGTGCCAGCAGCCCTTTTGGGCCGGTTGGGGAGCAGTTCTTC. This gives the protein CASSPFGPVGEQFF. The full variable domain, its missing parts supplied by reference TRBV5-6 and TRBJ2-1, is DAGVTQSPTHLIKTRGQQVTLRCSPKSGHDTVSWYQQALGQGPQFIFQYYEEEERQRGNFPDRFSGHQFPNYSSELNVNALLLGDSALYLCASSPFGPVGEQFFGPGTRLTVL.

V gene TRBV5-5 combines with J gene TRBJ1-2; maybe TRBD1 (6 bases). Trimming removed 6 bases from V and 4 bases from J, with 10 bases in between. This CDR3 comprises 12 residues. Germline V gene data show CDR1 as SGHKS and CDR2 as YYEKEE (reference sequence). The CDR3 protein is CASKQGSYGYTF. In nucleotides, the CDR3 is TGTGCCAGCAAACAGGGTAGCTATGGCTACACCTTC.

The chain links TRBV28 to TRBJ1-4, with a tentative D call TRBD1 (5 bases). Germline lookup yields CDR1 MDHEN and CDR2 SYDVKM. V was cut by 2 bases and J by 6 bases, with 13 bases left in between. There are 15 residues in the CDR3. The CDR3: CASSLLGARYEKLFF. As DNA, the CDR3 is TGTGCCAGCAGTTTACTTGGGGCTCGATATGAAAAACTGTTTTTT.

The chain is built from TRBV18 and TRBJ1-4; no reliable D call. This CDR3 spans 16 amino acids. The germline V gene has CDR1 KGHSH and CDR2 LQKENI. V lost 1 base and J 4 bases, leaving 13 bases between the germline ends. The CDR3 DNA sequence: TGTGCCAGCTCACCACGACGAAACAGTATTAATGAAAAACTGTTTTTT. Protein: CASSPRRNSINEKLFF.

The chain combines TRBV2 with TRBJ2-7; D perhaps matches TRBD1 (6 bases). CDR1 and CDR2 from the germline V gene are SNHLY and FYNNEI. V was pared by 1 base and J by 4 bases, with 14 bases between. CDR3 size: 15 residues. The CDR3 loop is CASSEDREVLYEQYF. The CDR3 DNA reads as TGTGCCAGCAGTGAAGACAGGGAAGTTTTGTACGAGCAGTACTTC.

The DNA of the CDR3 is TGCGCCAGCAGCCCACAGGGAGGGGCGACCACCGGGGAGCTGTTTTTT. It is translated as CASSPQGGATTGELFF. V is TRBV5-1 and J is TRBJ2-2, with D perhaps TRBD2 (7 bases). Between the trimmed V and J ends, which lost 4 bases and 4 bases, there was a span of 17 bases. The CDR3 extends over 16 amino acids. CDR1 is SGHRS and CDR2 is YFSETQ in the germline V gene. Full variable domain (outside the CDR3, taken from reference TRBV5-1 and TRBJ2-2): KAGVTQTPRYLIKTRGQQVTLSCSPISGHRSVSWYQQTPGQGLQFLFEYFSETQRNKGNFPGRFSGRQFSNSRSEMNVSTLELGDSALYLCASSPQGGATTGELFFGEGSRLTVL.

The J gene is TRBJ2-7, the V gene TRBV5-1; the D is unclear. V gave up 0 bases and J gave up 4 bases, with 11 bases separating them. Germline V gives CDR1 SGHRS, CDR2 YFSETQ. There are 14 residues in the CDR3. CDR3 in amino acids: CASSLEGGGYEQYF. The CDR3 DNA sequence: TGCGCCAGCAGCTTGGAAGGCGGTGGGTACGAGCAGTACTTC.